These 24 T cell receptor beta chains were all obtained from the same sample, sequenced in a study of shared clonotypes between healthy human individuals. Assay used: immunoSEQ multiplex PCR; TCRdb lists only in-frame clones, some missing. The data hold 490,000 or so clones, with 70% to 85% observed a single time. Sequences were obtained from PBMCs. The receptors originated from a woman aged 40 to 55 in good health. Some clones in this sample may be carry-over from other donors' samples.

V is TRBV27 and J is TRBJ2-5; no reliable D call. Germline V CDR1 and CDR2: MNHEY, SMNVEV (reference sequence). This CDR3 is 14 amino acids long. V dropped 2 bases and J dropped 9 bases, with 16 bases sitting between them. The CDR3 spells CASSLAAHLGAQYF. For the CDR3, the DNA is TGTGCCAGCAGTTTAGCCGCCCATCTAGGTGCCCAGTACTTC.

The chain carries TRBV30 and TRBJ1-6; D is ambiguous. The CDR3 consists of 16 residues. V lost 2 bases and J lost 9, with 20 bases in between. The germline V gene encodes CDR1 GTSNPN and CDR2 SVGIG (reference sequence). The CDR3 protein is CAWSLSVPSRGSPLHF. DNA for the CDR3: TGTGCCTGGAGTCTCTCAGTCCCTTCCCGTGGTTCACCCCTCCACTTT.

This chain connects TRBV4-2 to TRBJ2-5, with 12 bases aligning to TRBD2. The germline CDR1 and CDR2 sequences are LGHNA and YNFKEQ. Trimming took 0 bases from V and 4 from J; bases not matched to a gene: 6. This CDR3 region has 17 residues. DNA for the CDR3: TGTGCCAGCAGCCAAGAAAAGGCTAGCGGGAGGGCAGAGACCCAGTACTTC. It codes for CASSQEKASGRAETQYF.

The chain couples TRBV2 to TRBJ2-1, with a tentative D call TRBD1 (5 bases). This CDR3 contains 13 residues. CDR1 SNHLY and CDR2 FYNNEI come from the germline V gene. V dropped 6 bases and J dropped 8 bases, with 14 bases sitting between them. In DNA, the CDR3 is TGTGCCAGCAGCGAGTCAGGGTTTGATGAGCAGTTCTTC. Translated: CASSESGFDEQFF.

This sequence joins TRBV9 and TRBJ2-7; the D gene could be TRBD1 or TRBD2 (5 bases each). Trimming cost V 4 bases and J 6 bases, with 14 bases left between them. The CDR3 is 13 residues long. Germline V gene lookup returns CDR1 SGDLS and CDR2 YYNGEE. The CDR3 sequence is CASSKGPPGEQYF. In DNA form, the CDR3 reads TGTGCCAGCAGCAAGGGACCCCCCGGCGAGCAGTACTTC. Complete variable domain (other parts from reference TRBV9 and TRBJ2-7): DSGVTQTPKHLITATGQRVTLRCSPRSGDLSVYWYQQSLDQGLQFLIQYYNGEERAKGNILERFSAQQFPDLHSELNLSSLELGDSALYFCASSKGPPGEQYFGPGTRLTVT.

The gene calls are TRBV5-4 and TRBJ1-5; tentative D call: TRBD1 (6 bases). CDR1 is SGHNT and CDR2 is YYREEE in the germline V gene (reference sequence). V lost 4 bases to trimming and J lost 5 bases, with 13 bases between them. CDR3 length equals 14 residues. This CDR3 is CASSVQGDHQPQHF. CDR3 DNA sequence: TGTGCCAGCAGCGTACAGGGAGATCATCAGCCCCAGCATTTT.

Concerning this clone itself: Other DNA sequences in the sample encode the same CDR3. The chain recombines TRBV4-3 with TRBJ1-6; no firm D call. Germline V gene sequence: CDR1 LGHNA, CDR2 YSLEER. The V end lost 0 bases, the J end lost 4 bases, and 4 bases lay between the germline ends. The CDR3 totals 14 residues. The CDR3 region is CASSQDGYNSPLHF. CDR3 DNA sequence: TGCGCCAGCAGCCAAGATGGGTATAATTCACCCCTCCACTTT.

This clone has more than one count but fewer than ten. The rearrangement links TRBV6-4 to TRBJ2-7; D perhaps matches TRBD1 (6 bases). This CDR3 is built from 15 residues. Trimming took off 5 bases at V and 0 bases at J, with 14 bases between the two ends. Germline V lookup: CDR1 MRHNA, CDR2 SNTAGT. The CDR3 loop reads CASSYTTGNSYEQYF. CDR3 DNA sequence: TGTGCCAGCAGTTACACCACAGGGAACTCCTACGAGCAGTACTTC.

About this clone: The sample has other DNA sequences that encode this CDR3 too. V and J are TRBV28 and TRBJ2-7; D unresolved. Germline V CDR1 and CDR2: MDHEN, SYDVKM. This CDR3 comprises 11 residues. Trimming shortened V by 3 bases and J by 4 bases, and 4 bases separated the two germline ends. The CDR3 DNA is TGTGCCAGCAGTTTTGGTTACGAGCAGTACTTC. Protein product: CASSFGYEQYF.

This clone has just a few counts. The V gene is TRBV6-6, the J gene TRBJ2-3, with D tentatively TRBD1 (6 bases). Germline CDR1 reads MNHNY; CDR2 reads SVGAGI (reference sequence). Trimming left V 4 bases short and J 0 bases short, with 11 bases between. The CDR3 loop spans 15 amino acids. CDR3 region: CASSSPGQSTDTQYF. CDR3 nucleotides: TGTGCCAGCAGTTCGCCTGGACAGAGCACAGATACGCAGTATTTT.

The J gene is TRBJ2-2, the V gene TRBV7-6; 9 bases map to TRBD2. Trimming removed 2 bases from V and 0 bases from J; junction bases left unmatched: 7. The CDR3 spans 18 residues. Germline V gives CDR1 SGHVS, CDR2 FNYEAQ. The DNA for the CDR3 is TGTGCCAGCAGCTTAATAGGGACTAGCAGCGCGAACACCGGGGAGCTGTTTTTT. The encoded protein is CASSLIGTSSANTGELFF. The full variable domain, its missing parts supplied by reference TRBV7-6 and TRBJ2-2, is GAGVSQSPRYKVTKRGQDVALRCDPISGHVSLYWYRQALGQGPEFLTYFNYEAQQDKSGLPNDRFSAERPEGSISTLTIQRTEQRDSAMYRCASSLIGTSSANTGELFFGEGSRLTVL.

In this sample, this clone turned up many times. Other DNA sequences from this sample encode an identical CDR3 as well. CDR3 nucleotides: TGTGCCTGGAGTCTCGGGACAGCCAAAAACATTCAGTACTTC. This codes for CAWSLGTAKNIQYF. This chain joins TRBV30 and TRBJ2-4; D possibly uses TRBD1 or TRBD2 (5 bases each). V lost 2 bases and J lost 0, with 8 bases in between. This CDR3 contains 14 residues. In germline, CDR1 is GTSNPN, CDR2 SVGIG (reference sequence).

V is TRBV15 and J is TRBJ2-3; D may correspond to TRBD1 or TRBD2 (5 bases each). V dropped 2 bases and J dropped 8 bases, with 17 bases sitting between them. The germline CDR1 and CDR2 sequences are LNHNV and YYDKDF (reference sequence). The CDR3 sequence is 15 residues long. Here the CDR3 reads CATSRPGTKQTTQYF. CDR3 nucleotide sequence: TGTGCCACCAGCAGACCCGGGACCAAACAAACTACGCAGTATTTT.

CDR3 bases: TGTGCCAGCACCCCCGTCAGTAGCGGGAGCTTCACAGATACGCAGTATTTT. Residues: CASTPVSSGSFTDTQYF. This chain links TRBV7-2 with TRBJ2-3; 9 nucleotides line up with TRBD2. The ends lost 7 bases at V and 2 bases at J; junction bases unmatched: 13. The CDR3 covers 17 residues. Germline assignment: CDR1 SGHTA and CDR2 FQGNSA.

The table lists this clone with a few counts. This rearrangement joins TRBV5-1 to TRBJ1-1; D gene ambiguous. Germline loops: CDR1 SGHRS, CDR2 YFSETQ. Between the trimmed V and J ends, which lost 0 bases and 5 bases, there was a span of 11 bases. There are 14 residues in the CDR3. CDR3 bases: TGCGCCAGCAGCTTGGGGCGGACGAGTACTGAAGCTTTCTTT. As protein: CASSLGRTSTEAFF. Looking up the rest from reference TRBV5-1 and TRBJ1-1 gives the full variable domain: KAGVTQTPRYLIKTRGQQVTLSCSPISGHRSVSWYQQTPGQGLQFLFEYFSETQRNKGNFPGRFSGRQFSNSRSEMNVSTLELGDSALYLCASSLGRTSTEAFFGQGTRLTVV.

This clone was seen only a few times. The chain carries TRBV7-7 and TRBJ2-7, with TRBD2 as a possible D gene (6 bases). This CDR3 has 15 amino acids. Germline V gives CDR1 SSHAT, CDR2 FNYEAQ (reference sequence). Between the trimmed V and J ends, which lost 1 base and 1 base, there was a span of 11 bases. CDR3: CASSLVSGQSYEQYF. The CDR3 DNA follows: TGTGCCAGCAGCTTAGTCAGCGGGCAGTCCTACGAGCAGTACTTC. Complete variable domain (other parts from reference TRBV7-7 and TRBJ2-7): GAGVSQSPRYKVTKRGQDVTLRCDPISSHATLYWYQQALGQGPEFLTYFNYEAQPDKSGLPSDRFSAERPEGSISTLTIQRTEQRDSAMYRCASSLVSGQSYEQYFGPGTRLTVT.

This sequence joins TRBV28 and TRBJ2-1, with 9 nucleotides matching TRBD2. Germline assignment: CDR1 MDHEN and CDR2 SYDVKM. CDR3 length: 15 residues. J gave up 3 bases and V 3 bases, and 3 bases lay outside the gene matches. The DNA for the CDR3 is TGTGCCAGCAGTTTTTCTAGCGGGATCTACAATGAGCAGTTCTTC. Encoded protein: CASSFSSGIYNEQFF.

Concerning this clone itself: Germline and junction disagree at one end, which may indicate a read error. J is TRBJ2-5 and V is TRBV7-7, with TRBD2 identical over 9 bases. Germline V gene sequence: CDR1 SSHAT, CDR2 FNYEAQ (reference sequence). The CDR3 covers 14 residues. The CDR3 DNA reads TGTGCTAGCAGCTCGACTAGCGGCCAAGAGACCCAGTACTTC. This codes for CASSSTSGQETQYF. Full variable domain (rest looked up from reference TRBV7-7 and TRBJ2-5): GAGVSQSPRYKVTKRGQDVTLRCDPISSHATLYWYQQALGQGPEFLTYFNYEAQPDKSGLPSDRFSAERPEGSISTLTIQRTEQRDSAMYRCASSSTSGQETQYFGPGTRLLVL.

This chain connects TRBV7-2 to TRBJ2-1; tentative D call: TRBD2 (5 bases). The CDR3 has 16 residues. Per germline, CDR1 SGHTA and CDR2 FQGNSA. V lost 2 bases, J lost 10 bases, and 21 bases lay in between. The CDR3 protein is CASSLPYTTASSEQFF. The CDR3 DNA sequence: TGTGCCAGCAGCTTACCCTACACTACAGCTAGCTCCGAGCAGTTCTTC.

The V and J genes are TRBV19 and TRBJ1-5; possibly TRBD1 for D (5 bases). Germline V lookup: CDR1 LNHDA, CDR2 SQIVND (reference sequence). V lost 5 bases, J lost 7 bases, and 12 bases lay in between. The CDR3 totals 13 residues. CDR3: CASSEGLSQPQHF. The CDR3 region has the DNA TGTGCCAGTAGTGAGGGACTTTCGCAGCCCCAGCATTTT.

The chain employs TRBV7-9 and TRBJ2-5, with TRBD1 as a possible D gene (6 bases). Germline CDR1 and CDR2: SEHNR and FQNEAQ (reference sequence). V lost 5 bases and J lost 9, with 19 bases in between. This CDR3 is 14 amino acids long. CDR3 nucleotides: TGTGCCAGCAGCCGGGACACCGACAAGATTTCCCAGTACTTC. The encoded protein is CASSRDTDKISQYF. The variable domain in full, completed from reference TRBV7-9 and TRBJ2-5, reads DTGVSQNPRHKITKRGQNVTFRCDPISEHNRLYWYRQTLGQGPEFLTYFQNEAQLEKSRLLSDRFSAERPKGSFSTLEIQRTEQGDSAMYLCASSRDTDKISQYFGPGTRLLVL.

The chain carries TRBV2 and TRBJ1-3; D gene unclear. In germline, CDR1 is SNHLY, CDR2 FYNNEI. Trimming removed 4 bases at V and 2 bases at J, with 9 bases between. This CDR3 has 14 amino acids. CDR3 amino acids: CASSAEGAGNTIYF. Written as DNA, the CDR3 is TGTGCCAGCAGTGCTGAGGGAGCTGGAAACACCATATATTTT.

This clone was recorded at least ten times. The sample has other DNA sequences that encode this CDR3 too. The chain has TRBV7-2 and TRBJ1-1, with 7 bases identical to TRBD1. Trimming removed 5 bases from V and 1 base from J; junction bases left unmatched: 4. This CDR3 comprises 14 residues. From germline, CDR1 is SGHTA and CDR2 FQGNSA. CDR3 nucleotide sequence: TGTGCCAGCAGCATCGGGACAGCGAACACTGAAGCTTTCTTT. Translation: CASSIGTANTEAFF.

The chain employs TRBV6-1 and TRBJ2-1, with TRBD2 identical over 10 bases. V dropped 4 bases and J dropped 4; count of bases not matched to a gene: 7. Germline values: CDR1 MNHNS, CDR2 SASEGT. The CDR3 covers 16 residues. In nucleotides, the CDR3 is TGTGCCAGCAGTGGGGGGACTAGCGACGAATACAATGAGCAGTTCTTC. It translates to CASSGGTSDEYNEQFF.